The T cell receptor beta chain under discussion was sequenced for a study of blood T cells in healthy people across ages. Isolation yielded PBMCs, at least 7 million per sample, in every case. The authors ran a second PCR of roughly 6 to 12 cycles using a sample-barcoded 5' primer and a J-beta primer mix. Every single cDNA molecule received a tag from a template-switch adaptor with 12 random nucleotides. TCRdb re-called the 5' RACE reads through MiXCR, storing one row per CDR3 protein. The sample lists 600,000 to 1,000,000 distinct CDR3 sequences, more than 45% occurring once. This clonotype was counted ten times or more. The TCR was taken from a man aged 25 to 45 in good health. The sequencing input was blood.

CDR3 bases: TGTGCCAGCAGTCCTATCTCTAGCACAGATACGCAGTATTTT. Protein sequence: CASSPISSTDTQYF. The genes are TRBV7-2 and TRBJ2-3; D not resolved. Germline CDR1 is SGHTA and CDR2 is FQGNSA. The V end lost 6 bases, the J end lost 0 bases, and 10 bases lay between the germline ends. The CDR3 spans 14 residues.